This T cell receptor (beta chain) is drawn from a study of cytomegalovirus exposure and HLA in healthy donors. Trimming removed 2 bases at V and 5 bases at J, with 16 bases between. The CDR3 is made up of 15 amino acids. The germline CDR1 and CDR2 sequences are SGDLS and YYNGEE. Comment on this clone: Its antigen is still unknown.

Findings of the study overall: Reports indicated that the classifier achieved high specificity and sensitivity in diagnosing cytomegalovirus status. Subsequent analysis of the approximately 110 validation repertoires found a tendency for first-cohort TCR clusters to co-occur.

TCRdb's table, derived via immunoSEQ multiplex PCR, lists solely in-frame clones and lacks some. Of under 150,000 clones listed, around 87% are singletons. This chain links TRBV9 with TRBJ2-5, with a possible D match to TRBD2 (5 bases). The material sequenced was PBMCs. This clonotype originated in a man younger than 35 in good health and CMV-seropositive. DNA for the CDR3: TGTGCCAGCAGCGTTTTCGGACTCCAAGCCGAGACCCAGTACTTC. It codes for CASSVFGLQAETQYF.